A single sample is the source of the 20 T cell receptor beta chains below, sequenced in a study of CD8 T cells in Susac syndrome. Reverse transcription of about 0.45 to 1 ug RNA was carried out with random hexamers. TCRdb re-called the immunoSEQ multiplex PCR reads with MiXCR, one entry per CDR3 protein. The profile shows 300,000 to 350,000 distinct CDR3 sequences, 90% to 95% of them singletons. Sequencing input: CD4+ T cells from PBMCs. The receptor set was obtained from a human donor with multiple sclerosis.

The chain links TRBV29-1 to TRBJ2-4; 7 positions match TRBD1. Losses at the gene ends were 3 bases for V and 15 bases for J; bases not matched to a gene: 11. CDR1 is SQVTM, CDR2 ANQGSEA, per germline. The CDR3 extends over 12 amino acids. CDR3 sequence: CSVERQGVGPYF. The CDR3 DNA is TGCAGCGTTGAGCGACAGGGTGTAGGGCCGTACTTC.

The chain joins TRBV18 to TRBJ2-2; D is uncertain. This CDR3 spans 14 amino acids. Trimming removed 1 base at V and 0 bases at J, with 3 bases between. Per germline, CDR1 KGHSH and CDR2 LQKENI. The CDR3 here is CASSPRANTGELFF. The CDR3 coding sequence is TGTGCCAGCTCACCACGGGCGAACACCGGGGAGCTGTTTTTT.

This clonotype was recorded once. This chain uses TRBV27 with TRBJ1-2; 7 positions match TRBD1. Per the germline V gene, CDR1 is MNHEY and CDR2 is SMNVEV (reference sequence). This CDR3 has 18 amino acids. J lost 4 bases, V lost 5 bases, and 19 bases had no gene match. The DNA of the CDR3 is TGTGCCAGCAGTCGGCTACGACAGGGCGCACGGTCAAGCTATGGCTACACCTTC. Translated, it gives CASSRLRQGARSSYGYTF.

The chain joins TRBV12-3 or TRBV12-4 to TRBJ1-1, with a possible D match to TRBD1 (5 bases). The CDR3 totals 14 residues. Trimming removed 1 base from V and 4 bases from J, with 10 bases in between. The CDR3 region is CASSLGRVGTEAFF. CDR3 bases: TGTGCCAGCAGTTTAGGCAGGGTCGGCACTGAAGCTTTCTTT.

The V and J genes are TRBV27 and TRBJ2-1; 7 nucleotides line up with TRBD1. Germline V gene sequence: CDR1 MNHEY, CDR2 SMNVEV (reference sequence). Trimming removed 0 bases from V and 2 bases from J; junction bases left unmatched: 4. The CDR3 is made up of 16 amino acids. The CDR3 DNA follows: TGTGCCAGCAGTTTATCGCTCAGGGGGACCTACAATGAGCAGTTCTTC. Its protein is CASSLSLRGTYNEQFF.

The genes are TRBV12-3 or TRBV12-4 and TRBJ2-3; D unresolved. The CDR3 extends over 16 amino acids. The ends were cut back, 5 bases at V and 2 bases at J, with 17 bases in the middle. The CDR3 here is CASSPLRRKNTDTQYF. The CDR3 coding sequence is TGTGCCAGCAGTCCCCTGAGACGGAAAAACACAGATACGCAGTATTTT.

V usage is TRBV18 and J usage is TRBJ1-2; D is uncertain. Per the germline V gene, CDR1 is KGHSH and CDR2 is LQKENI. CDR3 length: 14 residues. The V gene lost 4 bases and the J gene lost 3 bases, with 12 bases spanning the gap. For the CDR3, the DNA is TGTGCCAGCTCACAAAAGAGAATAGACTATGGCTACACCTTC. This codes for CASSQKRIDYGYTF.

J is TRBJ2-7 and V is TRBV12-3 or TRBV12-4; D possibly corresponds to TRBD1 (6 bases). Trimming removed 2 bases at V and 9 bases at J, with 14 bases between. The CDR3 has 13 residues. The DNA for the CDR3 is TGTGCCAGCAGTTTAAACGCCGGGACAAGGCAGTACTTC. This codes for CASSLNAGTRQYF.

In its sample, this clonotype was seen a few times. CDR3 bases: TGTGCCAGCAGTTCTCGGACTAGCGGGGGGAATGAGCAGTTCTTC. Translated: CASSSRTSGGNEQFF. This sequence joins TRBV6-6 and TRBJ2-1; 14 bases are shared with TRBD2. The CDR3 has 15 residues. J gave up 7 bases and V 4 bases, and 3 bases lay outside the gene matches. The V gene's germline CDR1 is MNHNY and CDR2 SVGAGI (reference sequence).

The chain combines TRBV5-1 with TRBJ2-6, with 8 nucleotides matching TRBD1. V shed 4 bases and J 0 bases; nucleotides not matched to a gene: 6. This CDR3 is 17 amino acids long. Germline CDR1 and CDR2: SGHRS and YFSETQ. CDR3 DNA sequence: TGCGCCAGCAGCCCGGACAGGGCGGGCTCTGGGGCCAACGTCCTGACTTTC. This translates into CASSPDRAGSGANVLTF.

V and J are TRBV5-8 and TRBJ1-1, with D tentatively TRBD1 (6 bases). The CDR3 spans 16 residues. Trimming removed 0 bases at V and 6 bases at J, with 18 bases between. Germline-derived CDR1 and CDR2 are SGHTS and YDEGEE. The CDR3 sequence: CASSLEWTVARAEAFF. The DNA for the CDR3 is TGTGCCAGCAGCTTGGAATGGACAGTGGCCCGGGCTGAAGCTTTCTTT.

The V call is TRBV29-1, the J call TRBJ2-5, with TRBD1 as a possible D gene (6 bases). The CDR3 loop spans 15 amino acids. Germline assignment: CDR1 SQVTM and CDR2 ANQGSEA. Trimming took off 3 bases at V and 2 bases at J, with 16 bases between the two ends. CDR3 sequence reads: CSVEGHLGAQETQYF. The CDR3 region has the DNA TGCAGCGTTGAGGGCCATCTGGGGGCACAAGAGACCCAGTACTTC.

This clonotype was observed a single time. V and J are TRBV11-2 and TRBJ2-7; no definite D call. There are 12 residues in the CDR3. Germline V CDR1 and CDR2: SGHAT, FQNNGV. V shed 1 base and J shed 4 bases, with 5 bases lying between them. The CDR3: CASSLALYEQYF. The CDR3 DNA sequence: TGTGCCAGCAGCTTAGCGCTTTACGAGCAGTACTTC.

This chain joins TRBV12-3 or TRBV12-4 and TRBJ1-5; 12 nucleotides line up with TRBD1. The junction had 11 bases not matched to a gene; V was cut back by 4 bases and J by 7 bases. This CDR3 has 17 residues. The CDR3 loop reads CASSSGTGGTLRQPQHF. The DNA of the CDR3 is TGTGCCAGCAGTTCCGGGACAGGGGGCACGTTGAGGCAGCCCCAGCATTTT.

This clonotype appeared once. A junction end diverges from the germline sequence, so it may reflect a read error. The chain joins TRBV30 to TRBJ1-3, with D unresolved. Per germline, CDR1 GTSNPN and CDR2 SVGIG (reference sequence). The CDR3 extends over 17 amino acids. The CDR3 DNA follows: TGTGCCTGGAGTGTAGATCGGGCGTCTTACTCTGAAAACACCATATATTTT. As protein: CAWSVDRASYSENTIYF.

V is TRBV6-5 and J is TRBJ2-3; no clear D. V was cut by 6 bases and J by 3 bases, with 10 bases left in between. The length of the CDR3 is 13 residues. Germline CDR1 reads MNHEY; CDR2 reads SVGAGI. CDR3 nucleotide sequence: TGTGCCAGCAGCCGATCCCAGACAGATACGCAGTATTTT. Amino acids: CASSRSQTDTQYF.

This clonotype was seen a few times. The rearrangement links TRBV23-1 to TRBJ1-1; D is possibly TRBD1 (5 bases). TRBV23-1 is treated as an ORF (open reading frame) with a function not yet certain. The CDR3 contains 15 residues. V lost 0 bases to trimming and J lost 8 bases, with 16 bases between them. The CDR3 DNA is TGCGCCAGCAGTCAATCCAACCGGGGCAATCACGAAGCTTTCTTT. This gives the protein CASSQSNRGNHEAFF.

The chain carries TRBV3-1 and TRBJ2-7, with 14 positions matching TRBD2. This CDR3 is built from 17 residues. V lost 5 bases to trimming and J lost 2 bases; unmatched junction nucleotides: 8. CDR1 is LGHDT and CDR2 is YNNKEL in the germline V gene (reference sequence). For the CDR3, the DNA is TGTGCCAGCAGCGCCCGACTAGCGGGGGGGCTAGCCTACGAGCAGTACTTC. It codes for CASSARLAGGLAYEQYF.

V is TRBV19 and J is TRBJ2-2, with TRBD2 identical over 8 bases. CDR1 is LNHDA and CDR2 is SQIVND in the germline V gene (reference sequence). Trimming removed 9 bases from V and 3 bases from J; junction bases left unmatched: 12. The CDR3 consists of 16 residues. The CDR3 bases are TGTGCCAGCAAGAAATGGGCGGGGGGAGACACCGGGGAGCTGTTTTTT. It codes for CASKKWAGGDTGELFF.

This CDR3 reads CAWTSHPGPRSGNTIYF. As DNA, the CDR3 is TGTGCCTGGACCTCCCACCCGGGGCCCCGCTCTGGAAACACCATATATTTT. The chain joins TRBV30 to TRBJ1-3; D is possibly TRBD1 (5 bases). Germline V gives CDR1 GTSNPN, CDR2 SVGIG (reference sequence). This CDR3 spans 17 amino acids. Trimming cost V 4 bases and J 0 bases, with 19 bases left between them. The entire variable domain, with the rest obtained from reference TRBV30 and TRBJ1-3, is as follows: SQTIHQWPATLVQPVGSPLSLECTVEGTSNPNLYWYRQAAGRGLQLLFYSVGIGQISSEVPQNLSASRPQDRQFILSSKKLLLSDSGFYLCAWTSHPGPRSGNTIYFGEGSWLTVV.